This TCR beta chain was retrieved from a study of CD8 T cells in ankylosing spondylitis. This clonotype was detected a few times. The antigen remains undetermined. The CDR3 length is 12 residues. Germline V gene data show CDR1 as DFQATT and CDR2 as SNEGSKA (reference sequence). Trimming removed 1 base from V and 7 bases from J, with 10 bases in between. Study-level points and caveats: As reported, disease-linked clones showed significant enrichment in matched ankylosing spondylitis synovial fluid. Some of these motif variants have turned up before, in reports on reactive arthritis synovial fluid and blood. Roughly eight highly homologous variants made up a TCR beta motif that seemed to typify ankylosing spondylitis blood.

For TCR beta, libraries came from quantitative 5'-RACE with molecular barcodes. TCRdb itself ran the 5' RACE reads through MiXCR, one entry per CDR3 protein. Found here are 750,000 to 850,000 distinct CDR3 sequences, about 11% of them singletons; the top ten hold under 0.6%. The sequence came from a male donor with ankylosing spondylitis. Source material: blood, either unsorted or a sorted T cell fraction (not recorded which). The gene calls are TRBV20-1 and TRBJ1-1, with D unclear. The CDR3 nucleotides read TGCAGTGCTAGAGGAAGGGATCTTGAAGCTTTCTTT. Amino acids: CSARGRDLEAFF.